This T cell receptor (beta chain) was profiled in a study of T cell clonotyping in hematopoietic cell transplantation. Germline V CDR1 and CDR2: MNHNY, SVGAGI (reference sequence). Deletions cut 6 bases from V and 10 bases from J, with 13 bases between. This CDR3 has 13 amino acids. As to time point: recipient sample about 28 days before transplant, after cytoreduction. This clone was recorded only once. Assay: immunoSEQ multiplex PCR; the TCRdb copy retains only in-frame clones and omits some. The sample lists tens of thousands of clones, 90% to 96% occurring once. The V gene is TRBV6-6, the J gene TRBJ1-6; D not resolved. Material: peripheral blood mononuclear cells, obtained before stem cell transplant. This receptor was identified in a woman in her 50s with acute myeloid leukemia. Some clones in this sample may be carry-over from other donors' samples. In DNA form, the CDR3 reads TGTGCCAGCAGAATCCGTCGAGAATCACCCCTCCACTTT. Translated, it gives CASRIRRESPLHF.